The 5 T cell receptor beta chains listed next were all sequenced from one sample in a study of blood T cell repertoires in COVID-19. Libraries were prepared by immunoSEQ multiplex PCR; TCRdb keeps only in-frame clonotypes and omits some of them. The sample lists over 85,000 clones; 84% were seen once. The material sequenced was peripheral blood. These receptors all stem from a human donor in a cohort sampled during active COVID-19.

This clone was found once. The chain joins TRBV5-1 to TRBJ2-3, with 7 bases identical to TRBD1. The germline CDR1 and CDR2 sequences are SGHRS and YFSETQ. The V gene end was trimmed by 0 bases and the J gene end by 2 bases; junction bases not matched to a gene: 6. CDR3 length: 16 residues. In nucleotides, the CDR3 is TGCGCCAGCAGCTTGGTAGGCGGACAGGTCACAGATACGCAGTATTTT. This sequence encodes CASSLVGGQVTDTQYF.

The chain carries TRBV18 and TRBJ2-7; 9 nucleotides line up with TRBD1. In germline, CDR1 is KGHSH, CDR2 LQKENI. The CDR3 length is 16 residues. Trimming took 3 bases from V and 3 from J; bases not matched to a gene: 9. The CDR3 sequence: CASSPLGQGGSYEQYF. The DNA of the CDR3 is TGTGCCAGCTCACCGCTGGGACAGGGAGGAAGCTACGAGCAGTACTTC.

The V and J genes are TRBV7-8 and TRBJ2-6; tentatively, D is TRBD1 (6 bases). The germline CDR1 and CDR2 sequences are SGHVS and FQNEAQ. This CDR3 comprises 19 residues. Trimming stripped 5 bases from V and 2 bases from J, with 22 bases between. CDR3 nucleotides: TGTGCCAGCAGCCCGACACGGACAGCCTACCAAACTGGGGCCAACGTCCTGACTTTC. Translation gives CASSPTRTAYQTGANVLTF. Full variable domain (missing parts from reference TRBV7-8 and TRBJ2-6): GAGVSQSPRYKVAKRGQDVALRCDPISGHVSLFWYQQALGQGPEFLTYFQNEAQLDKSGLPSDRFFAERPEGSVSTLKIQRTQQEDSAVYLCASSPTRTAYQTGANVLTFGAGSRLTVL.

The chain is built from TRBV27 and TRBJ2-1; 8 bases match TRBD2. CDR1 MNHEY and CDR2 SMNVEV come from the germline V gene (reference sequence). This CDR3 is 14 amino acids long. V lost 3 bases to trimming and J lost 7 bases; unmatched junction nucleotides: 5. CDR3 coding DNA: TGTGCCAGCAGTTTCCGGGGGGGCCAGAATGAGCAGTTCTTC. Translating gives CASSFRGGQNEQFF.

The chain employs TRBV5-1 and TRBJ2-1; 7 bases map to TRBD2. The V gene end was trimmed by 5 bases and the J gene end by 2 bases; junction bases not matched to a gene: 1. CDR1 and CDR2 from the germline V gene are SGHRS and YFSETQ. The CDR3 length is 13 residues. CDR3 region: CASRAGAYNEQFF. The CDR3 region has the DNA TGCGCCAGCAGGGCGGGGGCCTACAATGAGCAGTTCTTC.